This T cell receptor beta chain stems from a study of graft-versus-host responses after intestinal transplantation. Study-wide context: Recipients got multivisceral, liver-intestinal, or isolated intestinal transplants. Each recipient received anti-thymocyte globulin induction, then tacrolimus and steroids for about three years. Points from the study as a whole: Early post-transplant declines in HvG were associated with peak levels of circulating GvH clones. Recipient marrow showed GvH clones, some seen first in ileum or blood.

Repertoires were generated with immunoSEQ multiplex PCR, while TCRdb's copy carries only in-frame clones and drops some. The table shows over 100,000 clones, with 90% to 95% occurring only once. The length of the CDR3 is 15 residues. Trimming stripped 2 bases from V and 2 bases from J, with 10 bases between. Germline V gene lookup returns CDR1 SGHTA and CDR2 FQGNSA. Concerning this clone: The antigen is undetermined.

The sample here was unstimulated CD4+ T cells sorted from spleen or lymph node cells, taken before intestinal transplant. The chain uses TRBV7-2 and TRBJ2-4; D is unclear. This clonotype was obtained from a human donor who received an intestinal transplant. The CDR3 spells CASSLSGLPKNIQYF. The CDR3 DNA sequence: TGTGCCAGCAGCTTATCTGGGCTTCCCAAAAACATTCAGTACTTC.